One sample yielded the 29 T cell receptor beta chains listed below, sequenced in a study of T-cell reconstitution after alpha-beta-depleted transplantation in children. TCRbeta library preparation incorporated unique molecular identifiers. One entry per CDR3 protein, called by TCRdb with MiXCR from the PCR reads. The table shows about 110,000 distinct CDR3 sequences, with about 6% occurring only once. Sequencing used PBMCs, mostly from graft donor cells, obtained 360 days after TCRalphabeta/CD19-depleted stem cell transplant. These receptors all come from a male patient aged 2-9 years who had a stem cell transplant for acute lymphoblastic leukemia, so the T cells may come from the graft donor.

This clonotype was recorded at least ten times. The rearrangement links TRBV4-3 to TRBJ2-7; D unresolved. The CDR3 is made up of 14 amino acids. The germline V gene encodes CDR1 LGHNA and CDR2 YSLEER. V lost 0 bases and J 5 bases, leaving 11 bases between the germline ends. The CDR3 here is CASSQDWKGHEQYF. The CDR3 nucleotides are TGCGCCAGCAGCCAAGATTGGAAAGGCCACGAGCAGTACTTC.

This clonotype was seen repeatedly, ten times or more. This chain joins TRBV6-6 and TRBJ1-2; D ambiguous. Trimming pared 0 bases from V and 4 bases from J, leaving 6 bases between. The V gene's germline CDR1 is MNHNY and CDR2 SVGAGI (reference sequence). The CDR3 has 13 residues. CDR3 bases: TGTGCCAGCAGTTACTCCGACTTCTATGGCTACACCTTC. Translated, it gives CASSYSDFYGYTF.

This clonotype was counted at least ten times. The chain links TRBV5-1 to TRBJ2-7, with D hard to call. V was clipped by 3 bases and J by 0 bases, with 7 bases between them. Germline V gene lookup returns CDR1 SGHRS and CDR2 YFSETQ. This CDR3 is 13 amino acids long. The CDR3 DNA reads TGCGCCAGCAGCTCTCGAAGCTCCTACGAGCAGTACTTC. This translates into CASSSRSSYEQYF.

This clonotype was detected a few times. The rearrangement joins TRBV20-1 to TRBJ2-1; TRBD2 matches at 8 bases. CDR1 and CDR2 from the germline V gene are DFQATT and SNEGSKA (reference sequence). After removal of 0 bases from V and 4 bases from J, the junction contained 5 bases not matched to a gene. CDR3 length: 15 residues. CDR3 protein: CSARDRTGGYNEQFF. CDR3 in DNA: TGCAGTGCTAGAGATCGGACGGGGGGGTACAATGAGCAGTTCTTC.

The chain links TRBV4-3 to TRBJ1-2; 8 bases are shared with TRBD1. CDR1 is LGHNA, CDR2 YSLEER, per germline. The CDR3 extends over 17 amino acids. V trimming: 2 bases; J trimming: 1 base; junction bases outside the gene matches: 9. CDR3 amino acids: CASSQNRRGPINYGYTF. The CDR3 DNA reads TGCGCCAGCAGCCAAAATCGCAGGGGGCCGATTAACTATGGCTACACCTTC.

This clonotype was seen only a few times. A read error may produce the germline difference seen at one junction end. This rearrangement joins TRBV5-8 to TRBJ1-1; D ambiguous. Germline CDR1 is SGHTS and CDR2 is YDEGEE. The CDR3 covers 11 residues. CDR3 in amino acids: CASSRPGRSAF. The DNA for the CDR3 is TGTGCCAGCAGCCGCCCTGGACGGTCCGCCTTT.

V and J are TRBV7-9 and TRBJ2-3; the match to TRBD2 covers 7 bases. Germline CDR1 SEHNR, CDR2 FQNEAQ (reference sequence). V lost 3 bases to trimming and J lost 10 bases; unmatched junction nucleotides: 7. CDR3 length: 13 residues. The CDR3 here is CASSFAAGVAQYF. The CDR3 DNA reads TGTGCCAGCAGCTTTGCGGCGGGAGTGGCGCAGTATTTT. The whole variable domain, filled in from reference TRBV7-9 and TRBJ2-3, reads DTGVSQNPRHKITKRGQNVTFRCDPISEHNRLYWYRQTLGQGPEFLTYFQNEAQLEKSRLLSDRFSAERPKGSFSTLEIQRTEQGDSAMYLCASSFAAGVAQYFGPGTRLTVL.

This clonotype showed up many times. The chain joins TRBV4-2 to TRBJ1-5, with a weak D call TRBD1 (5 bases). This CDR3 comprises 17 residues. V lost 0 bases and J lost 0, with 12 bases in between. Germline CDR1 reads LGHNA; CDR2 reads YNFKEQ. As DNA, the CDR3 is TGTGCCAGCAGCCAAGATGGGGGAGCGGGTAGCAATCAGCCCCAGCATTTT. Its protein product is CASSQDGGAGSNQPQHF.

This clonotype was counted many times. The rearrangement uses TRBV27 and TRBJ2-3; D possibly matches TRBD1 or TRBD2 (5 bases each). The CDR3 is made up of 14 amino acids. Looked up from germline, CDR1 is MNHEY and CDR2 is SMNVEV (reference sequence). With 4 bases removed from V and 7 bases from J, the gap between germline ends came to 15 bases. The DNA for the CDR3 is TGTGCCAGCAGTTGGGGTGGGGGTGGTAATACGCAGTATTTT. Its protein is CASSWGGGGNTQYF.

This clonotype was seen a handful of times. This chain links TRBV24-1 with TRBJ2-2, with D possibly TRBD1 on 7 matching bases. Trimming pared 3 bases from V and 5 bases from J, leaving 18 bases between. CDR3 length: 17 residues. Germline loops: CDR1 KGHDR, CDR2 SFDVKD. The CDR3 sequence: CATSDPRGRGDTGELFF. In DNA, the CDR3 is TGTGCCACCAGTGATCCCCGGGGCAGGGGGGATACCGGGGAGCTGTTTTTT.

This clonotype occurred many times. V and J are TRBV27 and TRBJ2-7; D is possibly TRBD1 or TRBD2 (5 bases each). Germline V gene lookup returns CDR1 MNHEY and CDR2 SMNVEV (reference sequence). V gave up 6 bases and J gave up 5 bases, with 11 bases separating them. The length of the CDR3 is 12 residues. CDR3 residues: CASSVQGDEQYF. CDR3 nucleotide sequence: TGTGCCAGCAGCGTGCAGGGAGACGAGCAGTACTTC.

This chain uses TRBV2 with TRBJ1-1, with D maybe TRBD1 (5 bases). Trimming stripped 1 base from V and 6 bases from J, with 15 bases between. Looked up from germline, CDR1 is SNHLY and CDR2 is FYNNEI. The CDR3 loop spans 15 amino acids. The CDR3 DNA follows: TGTGCCAGCAGTGAAGGCATAAGGGGAACCCCTGAAGCTTTCTTT. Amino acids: CASSEGIRGTPEAFF.

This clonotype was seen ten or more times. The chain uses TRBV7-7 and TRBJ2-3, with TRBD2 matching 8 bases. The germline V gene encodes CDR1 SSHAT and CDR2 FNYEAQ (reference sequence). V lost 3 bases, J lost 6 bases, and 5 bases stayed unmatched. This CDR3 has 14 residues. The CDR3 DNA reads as TGTGCCAGCAGCTTGGGCGGGGGGCCGGATACGCAGTATTTT. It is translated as CASSLGGGPDTQYF.

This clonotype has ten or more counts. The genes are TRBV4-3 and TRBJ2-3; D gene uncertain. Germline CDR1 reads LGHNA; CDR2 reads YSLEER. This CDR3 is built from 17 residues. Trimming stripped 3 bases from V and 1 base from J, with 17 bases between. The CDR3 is CASSHYRSRLRTDTQYF. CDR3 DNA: TGCGCCAGCAGCCATTACCGGAGTCGCTTACGCACAGATACGCAGTATTTT.

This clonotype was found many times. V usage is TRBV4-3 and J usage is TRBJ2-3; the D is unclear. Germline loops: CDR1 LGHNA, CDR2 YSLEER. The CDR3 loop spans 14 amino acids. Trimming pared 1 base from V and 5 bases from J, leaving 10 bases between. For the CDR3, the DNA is TGCGCCAGCAGCCAAGTACCAGATATAGATACGCAGTATTTT. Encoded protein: CASSQVPDIDTQYF.

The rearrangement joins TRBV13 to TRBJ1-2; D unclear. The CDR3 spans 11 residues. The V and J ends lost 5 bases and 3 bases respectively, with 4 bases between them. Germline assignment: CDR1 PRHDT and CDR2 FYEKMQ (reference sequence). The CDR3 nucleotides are TGTGCCAGCAGCGCCGACTATGGCTACACCTTC. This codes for CASSADYGYTF. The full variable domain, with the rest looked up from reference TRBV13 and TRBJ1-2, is AAGVIQSPRHLIKEKRETATLKCYPIPRHDTVYWYQQGPGQDPQFLISFYEKMQSDKGSIPDRFSAQQFSDYHSELNMSSLELGDSALYFCASSADYGYTFGSGTRLTVV.

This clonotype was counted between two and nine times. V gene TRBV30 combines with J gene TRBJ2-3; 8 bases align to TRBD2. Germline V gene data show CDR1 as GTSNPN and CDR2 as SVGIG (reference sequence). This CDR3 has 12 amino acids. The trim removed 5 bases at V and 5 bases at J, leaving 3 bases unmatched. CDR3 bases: TGTGCCTGGGGACTAGCATTAGATACGCAGTATTTT. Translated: CAWGLALDTQYF. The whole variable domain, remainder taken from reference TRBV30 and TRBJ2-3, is SQTIHQWPATLVQPVGSPLSLECTVEGTSNPNLYWYRQAAGRGLQLLFYSVGIGQISSEVPQNLSASRPQDRQFILSSKKLLLSDSGFYLCAWGLALDTQYFGPGTRLTVL.

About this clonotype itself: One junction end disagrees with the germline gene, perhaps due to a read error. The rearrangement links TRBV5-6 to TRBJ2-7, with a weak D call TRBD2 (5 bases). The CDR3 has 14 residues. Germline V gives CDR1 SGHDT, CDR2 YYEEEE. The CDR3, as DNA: TGTGCCATCAGCCCCGGGCGGTCTCGAGGGGAGCAGTACTTC. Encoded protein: CAISPGRSRGEQYF.

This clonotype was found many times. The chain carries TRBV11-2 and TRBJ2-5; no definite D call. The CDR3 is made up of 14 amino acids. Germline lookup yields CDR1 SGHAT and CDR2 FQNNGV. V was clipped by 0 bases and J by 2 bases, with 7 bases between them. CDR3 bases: TGTGCCAGCAGCTTAGACTTGGGGCAAGAGACCCAGTACTTC. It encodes CASSLDLGQETQYF.

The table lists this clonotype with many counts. The CDR3 nucleotides are TGCAGCGTTGTGGGACAGGGGTTTGGAAACACCATATATTTT. This translates into CSVVGQGFGNTIYF. The chain combines TRBV29-1 with TRBJ1-3; 10 bases fit TRBD1. The CDR3 contains 14 residues. V lost 4 bases to trimming and J lost 3 bases; unmatched junction nucleotides: 3. Looked up from germline, CDR1 is SQVTM and CDR2 is ANQGSEA.

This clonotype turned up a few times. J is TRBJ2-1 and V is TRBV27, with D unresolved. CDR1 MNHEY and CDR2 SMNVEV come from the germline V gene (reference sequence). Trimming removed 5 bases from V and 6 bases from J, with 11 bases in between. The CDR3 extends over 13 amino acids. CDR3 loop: CASSRVGSNEQFF. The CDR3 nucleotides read TGTGCCAGCAGTAGGGTGGGGTCCAATGAGCAGTTCTTC.

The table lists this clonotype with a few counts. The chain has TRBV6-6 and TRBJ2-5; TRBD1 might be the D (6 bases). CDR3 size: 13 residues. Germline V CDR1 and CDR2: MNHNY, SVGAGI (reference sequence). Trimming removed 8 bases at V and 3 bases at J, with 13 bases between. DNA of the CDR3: TGTGCCAGCGTTGGGGGCCAAGAAGAGACCCAGTACTTC. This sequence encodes CASVGGQEETQYF.

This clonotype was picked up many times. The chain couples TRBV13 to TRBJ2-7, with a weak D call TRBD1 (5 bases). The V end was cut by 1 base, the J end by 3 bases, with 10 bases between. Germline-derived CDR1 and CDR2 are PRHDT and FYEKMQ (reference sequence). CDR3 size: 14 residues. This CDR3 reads CASSLDRLGYEQYF. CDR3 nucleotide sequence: TGTGCCAGCAGCTTAGACAGGCTGGGCTACGAGCAGTACTTC.

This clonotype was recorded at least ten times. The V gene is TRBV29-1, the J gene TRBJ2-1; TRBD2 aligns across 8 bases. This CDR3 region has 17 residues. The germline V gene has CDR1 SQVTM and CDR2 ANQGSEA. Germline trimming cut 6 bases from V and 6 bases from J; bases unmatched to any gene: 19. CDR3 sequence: CSVSPGGMDIAANEQFF. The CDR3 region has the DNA TGCAGCGTGTCCCCGGGGGGGATGGACATAGCTGCCAATGAGCAGTTCTTC.

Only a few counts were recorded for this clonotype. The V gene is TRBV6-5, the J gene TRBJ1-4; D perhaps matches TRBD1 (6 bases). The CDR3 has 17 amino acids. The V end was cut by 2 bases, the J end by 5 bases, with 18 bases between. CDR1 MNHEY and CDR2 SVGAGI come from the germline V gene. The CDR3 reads CASSYNPLWGRNEKLFF. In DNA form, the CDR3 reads TGTGCCAGCAGTTACAATCCGCTTTGGGGGCGGAATGAAAAACTGTTTTTT.

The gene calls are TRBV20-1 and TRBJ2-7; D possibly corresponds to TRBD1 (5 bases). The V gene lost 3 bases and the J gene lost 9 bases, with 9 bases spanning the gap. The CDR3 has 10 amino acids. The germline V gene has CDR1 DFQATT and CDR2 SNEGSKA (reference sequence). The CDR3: CSARTAPQYF. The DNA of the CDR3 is TGCAGTGCTAGGACAGCCCCGCAGTACTTC.

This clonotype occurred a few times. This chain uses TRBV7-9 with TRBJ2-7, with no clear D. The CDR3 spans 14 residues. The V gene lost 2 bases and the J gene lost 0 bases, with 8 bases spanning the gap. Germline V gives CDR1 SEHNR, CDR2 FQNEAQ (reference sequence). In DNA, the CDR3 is TGTGCCAGCAGCTTATCCGAAACCTCCTACGAGCAGTACTTC. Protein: CASSLSETSYEQYF.

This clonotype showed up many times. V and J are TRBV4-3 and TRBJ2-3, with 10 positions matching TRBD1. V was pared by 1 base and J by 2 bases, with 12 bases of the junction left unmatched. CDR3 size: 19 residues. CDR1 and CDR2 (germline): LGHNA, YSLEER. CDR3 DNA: TGCGCCAGCAGCCAAGCCCCCAGGACAGGGGGGGTCATCACAGATACGCAGTATTTT. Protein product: CASSQAPRTGGVITDTQYF.

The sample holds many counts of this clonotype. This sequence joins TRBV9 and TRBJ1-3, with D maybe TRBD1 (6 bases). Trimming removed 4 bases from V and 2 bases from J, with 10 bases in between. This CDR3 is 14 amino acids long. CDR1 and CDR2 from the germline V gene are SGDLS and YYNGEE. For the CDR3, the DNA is TGTGCCAGCAGCCCCTGGACAGCTGGAAACACCATATATTTT. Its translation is CASSPWTAGNTIYF. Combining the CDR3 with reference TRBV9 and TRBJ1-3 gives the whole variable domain DSGVTQTPKHLITATGQRVTLRCSPRSGDLSVYWYQQSLDQGLQFLIQYYNGEERAKGNILERFSAQQFPDLHSELNLSSLELGDSALYFCASSPWTAGNTIYFGEGSWLTVV.